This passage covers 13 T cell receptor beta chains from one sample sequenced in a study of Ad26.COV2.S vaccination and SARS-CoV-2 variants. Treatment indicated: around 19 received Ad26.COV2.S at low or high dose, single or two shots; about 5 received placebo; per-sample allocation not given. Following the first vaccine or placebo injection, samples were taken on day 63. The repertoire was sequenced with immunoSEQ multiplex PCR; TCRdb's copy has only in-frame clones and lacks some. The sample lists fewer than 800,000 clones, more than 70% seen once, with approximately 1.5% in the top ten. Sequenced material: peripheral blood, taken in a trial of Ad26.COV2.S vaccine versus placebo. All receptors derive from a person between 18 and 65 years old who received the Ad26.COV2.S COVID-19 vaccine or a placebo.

CDR3 coding DNA: TGTGCCAGCTCACCAGGCGAATTAGGGGGGGCTTGGGGCACTGAAGCTTTCTTT. The encoded protein is CASSPGELGGAWGTEAFF. This chain uses TRBV18 with TRBJ1-1, with D possibly matching TRBD1 (6 bases). V was shortened by 2 bases and J by 4 bases, with 23 bases between the two germline ends. The CDR3 totals 18 residues. Germline loops: CDR1 KGHSH, CDR2 LQKENI.

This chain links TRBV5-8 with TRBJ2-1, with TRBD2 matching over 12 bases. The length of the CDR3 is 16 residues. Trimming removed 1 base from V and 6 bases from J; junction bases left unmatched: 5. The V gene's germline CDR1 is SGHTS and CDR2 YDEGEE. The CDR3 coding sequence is TGTGCCAGCAGCTTGAGGCTAGCGGGAGGGGGCAATGAGCAGTTCTTC. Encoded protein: CASSLRLAGGGNEQFF.

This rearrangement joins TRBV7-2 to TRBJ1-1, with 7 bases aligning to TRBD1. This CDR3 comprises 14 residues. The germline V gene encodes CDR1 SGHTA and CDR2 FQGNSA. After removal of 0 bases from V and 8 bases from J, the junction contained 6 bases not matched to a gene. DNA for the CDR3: TGTGCCAGCAGCTTAGCGGGGGACAGCCTCGAAGCTTTCTTT. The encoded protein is CASSLAGDSLEAFF.

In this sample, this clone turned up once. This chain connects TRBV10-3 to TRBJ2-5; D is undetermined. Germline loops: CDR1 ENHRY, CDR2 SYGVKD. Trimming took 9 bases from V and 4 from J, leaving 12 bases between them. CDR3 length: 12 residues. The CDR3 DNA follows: TGTGCCATTGGTGGCAGAGTAGAGACCCAGTACTTC. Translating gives CAIGGRVETQYF.

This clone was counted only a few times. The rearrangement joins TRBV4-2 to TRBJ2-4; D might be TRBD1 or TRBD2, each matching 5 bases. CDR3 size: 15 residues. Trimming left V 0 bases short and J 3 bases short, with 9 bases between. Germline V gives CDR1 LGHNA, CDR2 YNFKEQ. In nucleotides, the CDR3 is TGTGCCAGCAGCCAAGATGGGGACGGCAAAAACATTCAGTACTTC. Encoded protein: CASSQDGDGKNIQYF.

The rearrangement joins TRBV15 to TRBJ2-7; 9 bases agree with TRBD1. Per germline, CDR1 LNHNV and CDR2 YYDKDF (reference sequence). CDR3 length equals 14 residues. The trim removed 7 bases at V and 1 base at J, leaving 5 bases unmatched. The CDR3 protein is CATTVDRGSYEQYF. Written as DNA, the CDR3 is TGTGCCACCACCGTGGACAGGGGTTCCTACGAGCAGTACTTC.

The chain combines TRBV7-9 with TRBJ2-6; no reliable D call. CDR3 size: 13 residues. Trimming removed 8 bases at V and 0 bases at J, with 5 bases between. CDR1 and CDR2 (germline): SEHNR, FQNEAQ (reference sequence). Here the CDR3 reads CASSASGANVLTF. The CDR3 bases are TGTGCCAGCTCCGCCTCTGGGGCCAACGTCCTGACTTTC.

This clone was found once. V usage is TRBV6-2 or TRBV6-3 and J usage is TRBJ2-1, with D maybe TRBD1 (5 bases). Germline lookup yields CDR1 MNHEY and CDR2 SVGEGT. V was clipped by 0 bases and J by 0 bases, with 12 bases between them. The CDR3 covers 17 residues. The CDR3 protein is CASSYSVGHSSYNEQFF. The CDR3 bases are TGTGCCAGCAGTTACTCAGTCGGACACAGCTCCTACAATGAGCAGTTCTTC.

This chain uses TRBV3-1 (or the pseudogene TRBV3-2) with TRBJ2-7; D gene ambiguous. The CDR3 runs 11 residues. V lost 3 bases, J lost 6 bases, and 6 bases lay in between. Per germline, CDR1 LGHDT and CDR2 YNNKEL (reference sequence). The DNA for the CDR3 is TGTGCCAGCAGCCAGTTAGGCGAGCAGTACTTC. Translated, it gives CASSQLGEQYF.

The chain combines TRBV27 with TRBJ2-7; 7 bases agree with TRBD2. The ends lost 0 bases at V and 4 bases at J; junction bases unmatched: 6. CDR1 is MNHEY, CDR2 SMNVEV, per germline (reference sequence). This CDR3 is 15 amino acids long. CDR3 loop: CASSLSGGSRYEQYF. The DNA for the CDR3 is TGTGCCAGCAGTTTATCGGGCGGGAGCAGGTACGAGCAGTACTTC.

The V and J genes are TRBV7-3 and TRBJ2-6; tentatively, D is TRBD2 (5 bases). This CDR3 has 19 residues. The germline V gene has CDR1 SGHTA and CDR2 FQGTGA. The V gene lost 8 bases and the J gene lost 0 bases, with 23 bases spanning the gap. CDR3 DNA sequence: TGTGCCAGCGCGCCGGGAATTACCGCACCCATCTCTGGGGCCAACGTCCTGACTTTC. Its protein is CASAPGITAPISGANVLTF.

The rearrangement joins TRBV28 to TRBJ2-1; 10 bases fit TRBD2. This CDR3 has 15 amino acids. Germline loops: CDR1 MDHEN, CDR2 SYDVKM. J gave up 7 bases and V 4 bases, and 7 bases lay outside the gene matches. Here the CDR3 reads CASSSALSGRNEQFF. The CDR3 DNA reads TGTGCCAGCAGTTCTGCCCTTAGCGGGAGGAATGAGCAGTTCTTC.

CDR3 loop: CASSSRPDQPQHF. CDR3 bases: TGTGCCAGCAGCTCCCGGCCGGATCAGCCCCAGCATTTT. This rearrangement joins TRBV7-2 to TRBJ1-5; D call uncertain. Germline CDR1 SGHTA, CDR2 FQGNSA. There are 13 residues in the CDR3. Trimming removed 4 bases from V and 5 bases from J, with 9 bases in between.